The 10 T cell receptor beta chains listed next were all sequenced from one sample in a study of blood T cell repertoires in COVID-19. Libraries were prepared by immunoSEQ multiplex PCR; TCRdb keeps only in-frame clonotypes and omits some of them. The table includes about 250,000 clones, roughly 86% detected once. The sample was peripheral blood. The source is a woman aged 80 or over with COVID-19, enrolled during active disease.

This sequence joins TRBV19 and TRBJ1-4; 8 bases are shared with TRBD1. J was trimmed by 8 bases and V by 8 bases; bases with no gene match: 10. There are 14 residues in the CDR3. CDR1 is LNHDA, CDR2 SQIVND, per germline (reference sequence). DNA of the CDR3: TGTGCCAGTGAATCGACAGGGGAAGGAGAAAAACTGTTTTTT. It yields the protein CASESTGEGEKLFF.

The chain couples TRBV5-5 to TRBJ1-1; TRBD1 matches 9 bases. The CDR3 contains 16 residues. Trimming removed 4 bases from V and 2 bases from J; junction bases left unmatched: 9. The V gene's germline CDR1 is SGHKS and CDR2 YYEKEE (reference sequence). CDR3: CASSRALDRGNTEAFF. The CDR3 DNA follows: TGTGCCAGCAGCCGAGCTCTGGACAGGGGAAACACTGAAGCTTTCTTT.

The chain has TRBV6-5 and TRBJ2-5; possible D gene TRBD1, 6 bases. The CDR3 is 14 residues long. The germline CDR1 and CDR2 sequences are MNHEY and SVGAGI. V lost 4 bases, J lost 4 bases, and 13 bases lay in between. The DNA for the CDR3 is TGTGCCAGCAGTTTTGGACAGCTACCAGAGACCCAGTACTTC. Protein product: CASSFGQLPETQYF.

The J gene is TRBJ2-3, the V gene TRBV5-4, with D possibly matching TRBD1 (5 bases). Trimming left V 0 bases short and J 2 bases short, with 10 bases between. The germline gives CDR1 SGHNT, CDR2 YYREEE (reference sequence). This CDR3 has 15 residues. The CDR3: CASSLGQTYTDTQYF. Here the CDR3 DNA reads TGTGCCAGCAGCTTGGGACAGACCTACACAGATACGCAGTATTTT. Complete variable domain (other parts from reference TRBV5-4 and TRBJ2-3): ETGVTQSPTHLIKTRGQQVTLRCSSQSGHNTVSWYQQALGQGPQFIFQYYREEENGRGNFPPRFSGLQFPNYSSELNVNALELDDSALYLCASSLGQTYTDTQYFGPGTRLTVL.

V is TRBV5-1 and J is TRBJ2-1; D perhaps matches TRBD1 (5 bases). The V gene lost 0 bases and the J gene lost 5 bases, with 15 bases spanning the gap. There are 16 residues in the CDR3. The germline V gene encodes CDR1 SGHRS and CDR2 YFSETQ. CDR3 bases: TGCGCCAGCAGCTTGGTGGACATTTGGTCCAACAATGAGCAGTTCTTC. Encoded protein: CASSLVDIWSNNEQFF.

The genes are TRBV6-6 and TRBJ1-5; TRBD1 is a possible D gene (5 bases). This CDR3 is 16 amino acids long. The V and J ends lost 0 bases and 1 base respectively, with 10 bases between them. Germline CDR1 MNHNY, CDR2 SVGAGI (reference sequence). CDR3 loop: CASSYSAGPSNQPQHF. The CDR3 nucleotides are TGTGCCAGCAGTTACTCGGCAGGGCCAAGCAATCAGCCCCAGCATTTT.

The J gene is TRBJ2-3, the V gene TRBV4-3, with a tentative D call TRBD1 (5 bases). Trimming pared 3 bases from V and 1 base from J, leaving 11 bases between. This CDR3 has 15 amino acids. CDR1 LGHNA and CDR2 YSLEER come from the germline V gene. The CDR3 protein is CASSHTGYGTDTQYF. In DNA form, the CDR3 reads TGCGCCAGCAGCCATACAGGTTATGGCACAGATACGCAGTATTTT.

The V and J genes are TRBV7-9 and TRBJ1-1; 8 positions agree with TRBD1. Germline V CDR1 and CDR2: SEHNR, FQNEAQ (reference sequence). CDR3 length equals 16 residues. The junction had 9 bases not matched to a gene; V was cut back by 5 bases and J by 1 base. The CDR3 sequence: CASSPEQGVKNTEAFF. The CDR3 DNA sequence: TGTGCCAGCAGCCCAGAACAGGGGGTCAAGAACACTGAAGCTTTCTTT.

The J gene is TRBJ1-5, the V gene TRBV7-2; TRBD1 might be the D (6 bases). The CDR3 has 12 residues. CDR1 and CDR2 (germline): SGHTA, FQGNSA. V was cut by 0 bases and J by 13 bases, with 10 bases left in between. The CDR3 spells CASSLAVGQQHF. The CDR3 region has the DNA TGTGCCAGCAGCTTAGCGGTCGGACAGCAGCATTTT. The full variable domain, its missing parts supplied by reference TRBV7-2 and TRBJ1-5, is GAGVSQSPSNKVTEKGKDVELRCDPISGHTALYWYRQSLGQGLEFLIYFQGNSAPDKSGLPSDRFSAERTGGSVSTLTIQRTQQEDSAVYLCASSLAVGQQHFGDGTRLSIL.

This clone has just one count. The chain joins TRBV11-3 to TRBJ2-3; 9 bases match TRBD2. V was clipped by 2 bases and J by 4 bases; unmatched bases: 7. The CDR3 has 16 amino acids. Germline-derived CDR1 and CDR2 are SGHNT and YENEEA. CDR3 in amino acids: CASSLSGGGAPDTQYF. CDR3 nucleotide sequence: TGTGCCAGCAGCTTATCGGGCGGGGGGGCCCCAGATACGCAGTATTTT.